This note documents a single T cell receptor beta chain sequence. This clonotype has just a few counts. It has no known antigen specificity. The input lacks base qualities; no much larger clone sits a single base away. This specimen belongs to a study of regulatory T cells in long-lasting Graves disease (dated by TCRdb to the early 2020s). Study-wide context: In the newly diagnosed Graves' disease group, patients had been taking antithyroid drugs for less than 3 months. This study used TCR sequencing and RNA sequencing of peripheral blood to compare persistent Graves' disease patients against newly diagnosed Graves' disease patients. The study took place in China and was registered as a clinical trial. A total of approximately 35 samples were covered by TCR sequencing, comprising approximately 13 persistent and about 20 newly diagnosed Graves' disease patients.

Reading the label with the study, this specimen's time point is: newly diagnosed GD, antithyroid drugs for less than 3 months. For both TCR sequencing and RNA sequencing, RNA was extracted from PBMCs in TRIzol. Graves' disease was diagnosed according to American Thyroid Association guidelines. The patients came from an endocrinology department in Xi'an, China. Each patient gave about 10 milliliters of peripheral blood, collected in an EDTA anticoagulant tube. Ficoll Paque Plus density gradient separation was used to isolate PBMCs, and no further T cell sorting was performed. An Agilent 2100 Bioanalyzer and agarose gel were used to check RNA quality, while a NanoDrop 2000 measured RNA concentration. Spanning cysteine to phenylalanine, the CDR3 consists of 16 amino acids. The kept DNA is CDR3 alone, 48 bases in frame from the first base. V is shortened by 3 bases, J by 0 bases, and the region joining them spans 15 bases. The germline V gene gives CDR1 as MNHGY and CDR2 as SVAAGI.

Paper-wide results and their limitations: TRBV28, TRBJ1-2 and TRBJ2-5 were preferentially used in persistent disease, while TRBV20-1 and TRBJ2-1 were favored in newly diagnosed disease. A larger number of public clonotypes was shared among persistent patients (approximately 3,000) than among newly diagnosed patients (about 990). Sequencing and analysis were limited to the TCR beta chain. The authors acknowledged the small sample size as a limitation that may reduce accuracy. Compared with newly diagnosed patients, patients with persistent Graves' disease had lower TCR Shannon entropy and fewer highly expanded clones, which suggests clonal expansion. Because the primary lesion, thyroid tissue, could not be accessed, the study looked at peripheral blood alone.

The library was generated by multiplex PCR. The sequencer was an Illumina HiSeq 4000. TCR beta libraries were built with iRepertoire HTBI primers and Arm-PCR amplification of CDR3 regions. Gel purification was performed on PCR products prior to sequencing. Per the source publication's procedure: A total of some 60 TRBV and some 13 TRBJ segments were identified across samples and were used for gene usage analysis of CDR3 amino acid clonotypes. COPE and FqMerger were used to merge the filtered high-quality paired reads into contigs. BLAST was used to align contigs to IMGT TRBV, TRBD and TRBJ reference genes, with CDR3 defined following IMGT. Any clonotype with a frequency above 0.1% was counted as a highly expanded clone. Shannon entropy was used to measure repertoire diversity, and the Gini coefficient was used to measure V-J evenness. Public clonotypes were defined as clonotypes shared by more than one individual. The public sequencing data were trimmed at Q25 with fastp and processed into clonotypes with MiXCR by TCRdb, which kept only in-frame beta chains. Entries are consolidated by CDR3 protein sequence, retaining the most common genes and DNA. Here the V and J calls rest on TCRdb's processing, not on the authors' analysis. The sample yields about 560,000 distinct CDR3 sequences; approximately 16% were counted once. The top ten clones comprise around 11% of the sample.

These data were also filed under a second study, of T cells in Graves' hyperthyroidism and ophthalmopathy. Looking at the second paper: A patient counted as having stable Graves' hyperthyroidism if no progression to ophthalmopathy occurred over 18 months of follow-up. The hyperthyroidism patients were between 18 and 65 years old and newly diagnosed, with a disease duration of less than 2 months. Any patient with an uncontrolled infection, another autoimmune disease, pregnancy or lactation was excluded. Clinical symptoms, serum thyroxine and TRAb, thyroid ultrasound, and orbital computed tomography formed the basis for the diagnoses. A first-round RT-PCR of the TCR CDR3 used the HTBI primer set with the Qiagen OneStep RT-PCR kit. Most expanded thyroid clonotypes (frequency above 0.001) were also detected in blood, suggesting blood repertoires may reflect thyroid immune responses. A 13 V-J signature model separated ophthalmopathy from stable hyperthyroidism, with 87.88% sensitivity and 81.08% specificity in cross-validation and 80%/75% in testing. During validation, the model predicted progression to ophthalmopathy a median of approximately six months ahead of onset, with around 71% sensitivity and 72.22% specificity. TCR V-J signatures able to tell the groups apart were searched for in a discovery cohort of 90 to 100 patients, of whom under 45 had Graves' ophthalmopathy and about 60 had stable Graves' hyperthyroidism. An independent validation cohort of around 19 hyperthyroidism patients and approximately 16 patients who later progressed to ophthalmopathy tested prospective prediction of ophthalmopathy. The 90 or so discovery patients were randomly split 7:3 into training and test sets. In about 6 Graves' hyperthyroidism patients, the study also compared T-cell repertoires from thyroid tissue with T-cell repertoires from blood. After blood sampling, hyperthyroidism patients were treated with methimazole at a starting dose of 30 mg daily, and ophthalmopathy patients were treated with high-dose intravenous methylprednisolone. A second multiplex PCR round built the libraries, followed by size selection and purification. The libraries were sequenced on an Illumina HiSeq2000 using paired-end 100 bp reads. SOAPnuke was used to process the raw data, throwing out any read that contained adapters or uncalled bases, had a mean Phred below 15, or lacked an exact constant-primer or identifier match. High-quality paired reads were merged using COPE v1.2.5, and each unique nucleotide sequence was defined as a clonotype. MiTCR v1.1 was used to align the clonotypes against IMGT TRBV, TRBD and TRBJ reference segments. Only V-J combinations with frequency above 0.0001, covering 98% to 99.2% of repertoires, were analysed. The TCS score was defined as the ratio of F50 (clonal expansion) to E x V (chaos), calculated using BLOSUM62-based TCRdist between CDR3 peptides within each V-J. Welch's t-statistics and random forest reduced approximately 520 V-J features to roughly 13, which were used in a naive Bayes classifier (R e1071). No statistical method was used to set the sample size in advance, and investigators knew the group allocation. TCR Vbeta CDR3 sequencing of approximately 140 peripheral blood samples (roughly 41 ophthalmopathy, about 75 hyperthyroidism and approximately 17 progressor patients) is reported in the paper.

The receptor was isolated from a young man with Graves disease. Donor details come from another sample of the same person, matched by shared clones. The sequences come from peripheral blood mononuclear cells (PBMCs), collected at new diagnosis, from a patient treated with antithyroid drugs. The chain couples TRBV6-9 to TRBJ2-7; too little of a D gene remains to name it. The DNA sequence follows: TGTGCCAGCAGTTACTCCTGGTCTAGGAGCTCCTACGAGCAGTACTTC. It translates as CASSYSWSRSSYEQYF.